These 7 T cell receptor beta chains share one sample of origin, sequenced in a study of blood T cells in healthy people across ages. It was with a sample-barcoded 5' primer and a J-beta primer mix that a second PCR of about 7 to 12 cycles was run. TCRdb analysed the 5' RACE reads with MiXCR anew, one entry per CDR3 protein. Of about 1,500,000 distinct CDR3 sequences in the sample, about 40% were seen once. What was sequenced was blood. These receptors came from a woman younger than 30 in good health.

This clonotype turned up a few times. V and J are TRBV6-2 or TRBV6-3 and TRBJ2-1; D unresolved. Germline values: CDR1 MNHEY, CDR2 SVGEGT. Trimming took 5 bases from V and 9 from J, leaving 14 bases between them. The CDR3 sequence is 13 residues long. The CDR3 coding sequence is TGTGCCAGCAGTGACGGTTCTGTTGGTGAGCAGTTCTTC. Translating gives CASSDGSVGEQFF.

The table lists this clonotype with a few counts. V usage is TRBV7-9 and J usage is TRBJ2-5; D uncertain. TRBJ2-7 matches the DNA end more closely, so the J call is doubtful. The CDR3 spans 14 residues. The germline V gene has CDR1 SEHNR and CDR2 FQNEAQ (reference sequence). The CDR3 DNA follows: TGTGCCAGCAGCCCACAAGGGCGTCGGTACGAGCAGTACTTC. Protein: CASSPQGRRYEQYF.

The chain employs TRBV2 and TRBJ2-1, with 9 bases aligning to TRBD2. J gave up 0 bases and V 2 bases, and 5 bases lay outside the gene matches. From germline, CDR1 is SNHLY and CDR2 FYNNEI. The CDR3 has 17 amino acids. DNA of the CDR3: TGTGCCAGCAGTGAAAGTCTAGCGGGACCCTCCTACAATGAGCAGTTCTTC. Residues: CASSESLAGPSYNEQFF.

V is TRBV20-1 and J is TRBJ2-4, with D uncertain. The ends were cut back, 6 bases at V and 5 bases at J, with 14 bases in the middle. CDR1 is DFQATT, CDR2 SNEGSKA, per germline (reference sequence). The CDR3 runs to 13 residues. CDR3 nucleotide sequence: TGCAGTGCCATAATCGCTGGACAAAACATTCAGTACTTC. Amino acid sequence: CSAIIAGQNIQYF.

This clonotype has just a few counts. This chain links TRBV28 with TRBJ2-7; 9 bases match TRBD1. CDR1 MDHEN and CDR2 SYDVKM come from the germline V gene. The CDR3 length is 14 residues. The V segment lost 7 bases and the J segment 5 bases; nucleotides outside the gene matches: 9. CDR3 sequence: CASTTPGQGDEQYF. The CDR3 DNA reads TGTGCCAGCACCACACCGGGACAGGGCGACGAGCAGTACTTC.

This clonotype appeared a few times. The chain uses TRBV6-5 and TRBJ2-3; D gene uncertain. The V and J ends lost 0 bases and 5 bases respectively, with 15 bases between them. The CDR3 length is 16 residues. Per the germline V gene, CDR1 is MNHEY and CDR2 is SVGAGI. The CDR3 sequence: CASSYSSWSAEDTQYF. CDR3 coding DNA: TGTGCCAGCAGTTACTCAAGTTGGTCCGCCGAAGATACGCAGTATTTT.

This clonotype was detected only a few times. The rearrangement joins TRBV4-1 to TRBJ1-1, with TRBD1 identical over 7 bases. Germline V lookup: CDR1 MGHRA, CDR2 YSYEKL. This CDR3 contains 13 residues. J lost 5 bases, V lost 3 bases, and 3 bases had no gene match. CDR3 nucleotides: TGCGCCAGCAGCCACCAGGACAGGACTGAAGCTTTCTTT. It is translated as CASSHQDRTEAFF.